The sequence of this TCR beta chain was determined in a study of blood T cell repertoires in COVID-19. Overall study: Sample material is recorded as cDNA or gDNA derived from T cells, B-cell-depleted T cells, or PBMCs.

The CDR3 loop spans 13 amino acids. Germline V gives CDR1 MNHEY, CDR2 SMNVEV (reference sequence). V lost 5 bases to trimming and J lost 0 bases, with 8 bases between them. Per the study methods: Estimation of nucleated cell counts relied on the amplification of reference gene primers. Produced via immunoSEQ multiplex PCR; TCRdb's table is partial and in-frame only. Clone size and V and J calls were adopted from that table, with D and trimming inferred from the DNA. This table holds about 140,000 clones, roughly 88% found once. The sequence came from a man in his fifties or sixties with active or convalescent COVID-19. The chain carries TRBV27 and TRBJ2-7; D is unclear. The sequenced sample was peripheral blood. The CDR3 nucleotides are TGTGCCAGCAGTAGTCAGCGCTCCTACGAGCAGTACTTC. Translated, it gives CASSSQRSYEQYF.